Below are 8 T cell receptor beta chains sequenced from a single sample in a study of blood T cell repertoires in COVID-19. The assay was immunoSEQ multiplex PCR, and TCRdb's table has in-frame clones only and misses some. This table has 80,000 to 95,000 clones, about 84% appearing once. The sequencing sample was made of peripheral blood. All receptors come from a woman between 65 and 79 years old with acute or convalescent COVID-19.

V is TRBV20-1 and J is TRBJ1-2, with D tentatively TRBD1 (5 bases). Germline-derived CDR1 and CDR2 are DFQATT and SNEGSKA (reference sequence). The CDR3 is made up of 9 amino acids. Between the trimmed V and J ends, which lost 3 bases and 14 bases, there was a span of 10 bases. The CDR3 loop reads CSASRVGTF. The CDR3 nucleotides are TGCAGTGCTAGCAGGGTAGGGACCTTC.

The chain combines TRBV7-2 with TRBJ2-5; tentatively, D is TRBD2 (6 bases). Trimming removed 2 bases from V and 2 bases from J, with 9 bases in between. This CDR3 has 14 amino acids. Germline lookup yields CDR1 SGHTA and CDR2 FQGNSA. The CDR3 nucleotides read TGTGCCAGCAGCTTAAGGAGCGGGCAAGAGACCCAGTACTTC. Protein product: CASSLRSGQETQYF. The entire variable domain, with the rest obtained from reference TRBV7-2 and TRBJ2-5, is as follows: GAGVSQSPSNKVTEKGKDVELRCDPISGHTALYWYRQSLGQGLEFLIYFQGNSAPDKSGLPSDRFSAERTGGSVSTLTIQRTQQEDSAVYLCASSLRSGQETQYFGPGTRLLVL.

The chain joins TRBV6-2 or TRBV6-3 to TRBJ2-7; 10 nucleotides line up with TRBD2. Germline CDR1 MNHEY, CDR2 SVGEGT. The CDR3 covers 13 residues. V shed 2 bases, J shed 7 bases, and the junction held 2 bases outside the gene matches. The CDR3 here is CASSYLLAGEQYV. CDR3 DNA: TGTGCCAGCAGTTACCTACTAGCGGGGGAGCAGTACGTC.

This clone was found once. The chain joins TRBV24-1 to TRBJ2-1; D is perhaps TRBD2 (6 bases). Per the germline V gene, CDR1 is KGHDR and CDR2 is SFDVKD. CDR3 length equals 13 residues. The V end was cut by 10 bases, the J end by 8 bases, with 17 bases between. The CDR3 DNA follows: TGTGCCACGATCGGGGAGGCCAGGGATGAGCAGTTCTTC. It is translated as CATIGEARDEQFF.

The CDR3 coding sequence is TGTGCCAGCACTAAGCGGGGGGAAGAGACCCAGTACTTC. Encoded protein: CASTKRGEETQYF. The genes are TRBV27 and TRBJ2-5; 9 nucleotides line up with TRBD2. Trimming cost V 7 bases and J 3 bases; bases outside gene matches: 3. The CDR3 extends over 13 amino acids. CDR1 MNHEY and CDR2 SMNVEV come from the germline V gene (reference sequence).

The chain has TRBV7-9 and TRBJ2-2; D is possibly TRBD2 (7 bases). The V gene lost 7 bases and the J gene lost 7 bases, with 19 bases spanning the gap. The CDR3 length is 15 residues. Per the germline V gene, CDR1 is SEHNR and CDR2 is FQNEAQ (reference sequence). The chain's CDR3 is CASKRGGPFGGELFF. For the CDR3, the DNA is TGTGCCAGCAAGCGCGGGGGCCCTTTCGGCGGGGAGCTGTTTTTT.

This chain uses TRBV4-3 with TRBJ2-3, with unresolved D. The CDR3 has 18 amino acids. CDR1 and CDR2 from the germline V gene are LGHNA and YSLEER. V lost 0 bases and J 2 bases, leaving 18 bases between the germline ends. The CDR3 here is CASSQDLIIGENTDTQYF. The CDR3 DNA follows: TGCGCCAGCAGCCAAGATCTAATTATCGGAGAGAACACAGATACGCAGTATTTT.

This clone was recorded once. The chain has TRBV27 and TRBJ2-2, with TRBD2 identical over 8 bases. After removal of 4 bases from V and 4 bases from J, the junction contained 11 bases not matched to a gene. This CDR3 region has 17 residues. The germline CDR1 and CDR2 sequences are MNHEY and SMNVEV (reference sequence). For the CDR3, the DNA is TGTGCCAGCAGTTCCGAACCCCGACTAGCGACCACCGGGGAGCTGTTTTTT. This gives the protein CASSSEPRLATTGELFF.